Listed below are T cell receptor beta chains from one sample, sequenced in a study of regulatory T cells in long-lasting Graves disease. Each CDR3 protein is one row after TCRdb ran MiXCR on the multiplex PCR reads. The repertoire holds roughly 560,000 distinct CDR3 sequences, with about 16% as singletons. This sample was shared with a second study, whose subject was T cells in Graves' hyperthyroidism and ophthalmopathy.

The sample in question was peripheral blood mononuclear cells (PBMCs), obtained at new diagnosis, from a patient treated with antithyroid drugs. The receptors come from a woman in her forties or fifties with Graves disease. The CDR3 runs from the conserved cysteine through the conserved F or W. Fields, in order: V gene, clone size, CDR3 length, J gene, CDR3 protein. Size tells how often a clone was seen (once, few, many) or the class of an expanded clone, and some rows leave it out.

V: TRBV3-1; size: -; length: 16; J: TRBJ2-1; CDR3: CASSRGTPSSYNEQFF
V: TRBV11-3; size: -; length: 13; J: TRBJ1-4; CDR3: CASSKGRYEKLFF
V: TRBV5-1; size: -; length: 15; J: TRBJ2-2; CDR3: CASNLDRANTGELFF
V: TRBV20-1; size: many; length: 16; J: TRBJ2-7; CDR3: CSARDFRRAGTYEQYF
V: TRBV4-1; size: -; length: 14; J: TRBJ1-5; CDR3: CASSQDYHREPQHF
V: TRBV20-1; size: many; length: 14; J: TRBJ2-7; CDR3: CSARRTSASYEQYF
V: TRBV10-3; size: many; length: 15; J: TRBJ2-5; CDR3: CAISVSSGVLETQYF
V: TRBV7-9; size: -; length: 14; J: TRBJ1-2; CDR3: CASSSEGLNYGYTF
V: TRBV7-9; size: many; length: 13; J: TRBJ2-7; CDR3: CASSPQGDYEQYF
V: TRBV12-3/TRBV12-4; size: few; length: 15; J: TRBJ2-2; CDR3: CASSLVRGRTGELFF
V: TRBV7-3; size: many; length: 13; J: TRBJ1-1; CDR3: CASSFNQNTEAFF
V: TRBV29-1; size: few; length: 12; J: TRBJ1-1; CDR3: CSVAQGVFEAFF
V: TRBV29-1; size: few; length: 10; J: TRBJ1-2; CDR3: CSDHNYGYTF
V: TRBV28; size: -; length: 14; J: TRBJ1-6; CDR3: CASAPTGVNSPLHF
V: TRBV5-6; size: few; length: 15; J: TRBJ1-6; CDR3: CASSLRGSGDSPLHF
V: TRBV5-1; size: -; length: 16; J: TRBJ1-1; CDR3: CASSLVGRGLVTEAFF
V: TRBV30; size: -; length: 11; J: TRBJ2-7; CDR3: CAWSREYEQYF